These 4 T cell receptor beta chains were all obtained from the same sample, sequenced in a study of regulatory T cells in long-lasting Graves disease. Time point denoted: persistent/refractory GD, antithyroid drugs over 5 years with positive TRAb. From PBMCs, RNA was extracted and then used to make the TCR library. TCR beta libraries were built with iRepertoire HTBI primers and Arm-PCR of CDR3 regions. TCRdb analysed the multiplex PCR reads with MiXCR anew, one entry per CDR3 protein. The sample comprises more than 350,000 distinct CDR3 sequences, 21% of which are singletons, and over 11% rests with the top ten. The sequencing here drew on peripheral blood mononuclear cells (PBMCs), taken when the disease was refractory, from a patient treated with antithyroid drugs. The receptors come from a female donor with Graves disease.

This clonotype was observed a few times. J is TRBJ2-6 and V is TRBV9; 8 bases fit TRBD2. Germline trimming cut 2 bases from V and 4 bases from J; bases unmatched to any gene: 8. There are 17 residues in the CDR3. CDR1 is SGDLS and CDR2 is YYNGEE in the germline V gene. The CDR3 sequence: CASSVSGGARGANVLTF. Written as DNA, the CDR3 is TGTGCCAGCAGCGTCTCCGGGGGGGCGAGGGGGGCCAACGTCCTGACTTTC.

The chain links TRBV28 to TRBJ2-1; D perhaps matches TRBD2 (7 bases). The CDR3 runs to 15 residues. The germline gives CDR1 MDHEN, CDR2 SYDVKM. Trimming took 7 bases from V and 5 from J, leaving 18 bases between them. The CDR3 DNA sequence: TGTGCCAGCACGGTGGGGGGGCTAGCAGACAATGAGCAGTTCTTC. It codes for CASTVGGLADNEQFF.

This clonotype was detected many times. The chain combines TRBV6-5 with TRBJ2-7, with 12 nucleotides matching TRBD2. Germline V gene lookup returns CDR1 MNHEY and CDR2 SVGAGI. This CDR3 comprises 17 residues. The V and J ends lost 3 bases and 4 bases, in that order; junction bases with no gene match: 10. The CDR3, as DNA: TGTGCCAGCAGTTATCTCACCCCGGGACTAGCGGGTTACGAGCAGTACTTC. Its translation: CASSYLTPGLAGYEQYF.

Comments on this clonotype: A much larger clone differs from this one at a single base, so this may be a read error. The CDR3 DNA reads as TGTGCCAGCAGTAACCCCCTGGGACCCCAGTACTTC. Translation: CASSNPLGPQYF. This chain links TRBV28 with TRBJ2-7; either TRBD1 or TRBD2 may fit D (5 bases each). Trimming took 5 bases from V and 10 from J, leaving 15 bases between them. Germline V gene sequence: CDR1 MDHEN, CDR2 SYDVKM. The CDR3 has 12 amino acids.